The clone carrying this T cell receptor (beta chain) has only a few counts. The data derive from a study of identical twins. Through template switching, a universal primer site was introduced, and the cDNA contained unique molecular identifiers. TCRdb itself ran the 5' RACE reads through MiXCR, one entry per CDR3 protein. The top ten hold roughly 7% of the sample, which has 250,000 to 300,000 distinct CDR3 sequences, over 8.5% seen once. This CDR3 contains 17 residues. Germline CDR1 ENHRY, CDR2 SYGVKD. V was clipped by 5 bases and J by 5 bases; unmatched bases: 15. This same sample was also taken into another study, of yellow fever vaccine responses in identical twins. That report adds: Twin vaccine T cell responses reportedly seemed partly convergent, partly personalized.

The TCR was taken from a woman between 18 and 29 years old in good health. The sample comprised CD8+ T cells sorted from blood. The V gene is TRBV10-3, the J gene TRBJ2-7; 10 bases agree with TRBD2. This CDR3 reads CAISPSGSASLGNEQYF. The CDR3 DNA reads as TGTGCCATCAGTCCTAGCGGGAGCGCTAGCCTTGGTAACGAGCAGTACTTC.